The present T cell receptor beta chain was sequenced within a study of T cells after yellow fever vaccination. Study in general: Fractions with few cells were prepared using SMART-Seq v4 Ultra Low Input.

UMIs and a universal primer site were added when TCR cDNA was made by 5'RACE template switching. TCRdb re-analysed the 5' RACE reads in MiXCR, keeping a single row per CDR3 protein. There are some 150,000 distinct CDR3 sequences in the sample; about 10% occur only once, and around 34% lies in the top ten. Trimming left V 3 bases short and J 4 bases short, with 14 bases between. Germline-derived CDR1 and CDR2 are SGHNT and YYREEE (reference sequence). This CDR3 spans 14 amino acids. Study-wide points: The bulk population could contribute abundant contaminating clonotypes to FACS-sorted repertoires. The CD4 and CD8 compartments had a small share of their clonotypes in common.

This clonotype was counted a few times. The antigen remains unidentified. This TCR came from a man between 18 and 35 years old who received the YFV17D yellow fever vaccine. The V and J genes are TRBV5-4 and TRBJ2-7, with D possibly being TRBD1 (7 bases). The source was CD8+ T cells sorted from PBMCs, collected 15 days after the yellow fever booster vaccination. The CDR3 DNA reads TGTGCCAGCAGCTCCCCGCAGGGGGGATACGAGCAGTACTTC. Translation gives CASSSPQGGYEQYF. The variable domain in full, completed from reference TRBV5-4 and TRBJ2-7, reads ETGVTQSPTHLIKTRGQQVTLRCSSQSGHNTVSWYQQALGQGPQFIFQYYREEENGRGNFPPRFSGLQFPNYSSELNVNALELDDSALYLCASSSPQGGYEQYFGPGTRLTVT.